This TCR beta chain was sequenced during a study of cytomegalovirus exposure and HLA in healthy donors. Study-wide points: According to the study, about 180 TCR beta chains were cytomegalovirus-associated.

In the PCR, 60 Vbeta and 13 Jbeta primers were used. Profiling relied on immunoSEQ multiplex PCR, and the TCRdb table lists in-frame clones only, not all of them. The data show approximately 190,000 clones, 84% seen once. V lost 8 bases and J lost 7, with 21 bases in between. The CDR3 has 15 amino acids. Germline V gene data show CDR1 as LNHDA and CDR2 as SQIVND (reference sequence). A word on this clone: Its antigen is unknown.

Sequencing used PBMCs. The origin of this receptor is a woman between 50 and 59 years old in good health and CMV-seropositive. The V gene is TRBV19, the J gene TRBJ1-5; possibly TRBD1 for D (6 bases). The chain's CDR3 is CASSSFTLTGQPQHF. As DNA, the CDR3 is TGTGCCAGTTCCTCCTTCACACTTACAGGGCAGCCCCAGCATTTT.